This T cell receptor beta chain was obtained from a study of graft-versus-host responses after intestinal transplantation. Using immunoSEQ multiplex PCR, the repertoire was profiled, and TCRdb retains in-frame clones only, with some absent. Seen here are 150,000 or so clones, over 90% observed once, and the top ten hold roughly 0.19%. The CDR3 spans 15 residues. Germline trimming cut 7 bases from V and 3 bases from J; bases unmatched to any gene: 9. In germline, CDR1 is SNHLY, CDR2 FYNNEI. With respect to this clone: Its antigen is unidentified.

This chain joins TRBV2 and TRBJ2-1, with 7 bases identical to TRBD2. The origin of this receptor is a human donor who received an intestinal transplant. Material: unstimulated CD4+ T cells sorted from spleen or lymph node cells, obtained before intestinal transplant. CDR3 in amino acids: CASTPRRELYNEQFF. The DNA for the CDR3 is TGTGCCAGCACCCCGAGGCGGGAGCTCTACAATGAGCAGTTCTTC.